The 7 T cell receptor beta chains in this list originate from one sample, sequenced in a study of blood T cell repertoires in COVID-19. Here immunoSEQ multiplex PCR was the method, and the copy in TCRdb shows in-frame clones only, minus some. The sample has some 350,000 clones; about 87% are singletons. The sequenced material came from PBMCs or T cells enriched from blood (not recorded which). Source of these receptors: a man between 25 and 39 years old who had recovered from COVID-19.

The chain couples TRBV9 to TRBJ1-2, with D possibly matching TRBD1 (6 bases). The length of the CDR3 is 16 residues. With 2 bases removed from V and 4 bases from J, the gap between germline ends came to 18 bases. Germline CDR1 reads SGDLS; CDR2 reads YYNGEE. The CDR3 is CASSVAKGDTVYGYTF. The CDR3 region has the DNA TGTGCCAGCAGCGTCGCCAAAGGGGACACCGTCTATGGCTACACCTTC.

The chain carries TRBV11-2 and TRBJ2-4, with TRBD1 identical over 10 bases. The CDR3 consists of 17 residues. Germline assignment: CDR1 SGHAT and CDR2 FQNNGV. J gave up 6 bases and V 5 bases, and 13 bases lay outside the gene matches. The CDR3 spells CASSGGTGAFGTNIQYF. CDR3 DNA: TGTGCCAGCAGCGGGGGGACAGGGGCGTTTGGTACAAACATTCAGTACTTC.

This chain links TRBV2 with TRBJ2-1; the D gene is possibly TRBD1 (5 bases). CDR1 SNHLY and CDR2 FYNNEI come from the germline V gene. Between the trimmed V and J ends, which lost 5 bases and 1 base, there was a span of 15 bases. This CDR3 contains 16 residues. CDR3 in amino acids: CASSRSGQRSYNEQFF. CDR3 nucleotides: TGTGCCAGCAGTCGTTCAGGGCAGAGGTCCTACAATGAGCAGTTCTTC.

The CDR3 protein is CASSVRVTGTGNGNTIYF. For the CDR3, the DNA is TGTGCCAGTAGTGTCCGAGTCACCGGGACAGGGAACGGCAACACCATATATTTT. V usage is TRBV19 and J usage is TRBJ1-3; 9 bases fit TRBD1. The V and J ends lost 5 bases and 7 bases, in that order; junction bases with no gene match: 18. This CDR3 spans 18 amino acids. Germline CDR1 LNHDA, CDR2 SQIVND (reference sequence).

The rearrangement uses TRBV2 and TRBJ1-1; D gene ambiguous. CDR1 is SNHLY, CDR2 FYNNEI, per germline. Trimming left V 5 bases short and J 1 base short, with 14 bases between. This CDR3 has 15 amino acids. For the CDR3, the DNA is TGTGCCAGCAGTCAGGAGGTGGCAGGGAACACTGAAGCTTTCTTT. Protein sequence: CASSQEVAGNTEAFF. The full variable domain, completed using reference TRBV2 and TRBJ1-1, is EPEVTQTPSHQVTQMGQEVILRCVPISNHLYFYWYRQILGQKVEFLVSFYNNEISEKSEIFDDQFSVERPDGSNFTLKIRSTKLEDSAMYFCASSQEVAGNTEAFFGQGTRLTVV.

The gene calls are TRBV2 and TRBJ1-1; the D is unclear. Germline CDR1 and CDR2: SNHLY and FYNNEI. The CDR3 runs to 11 residues. Trimming shortened V by 4 bases and J by 6 bases, and 6 bases separated the two germline ends. DNA of the CDR3: TGTGCCAGCAGTGTGTACTCTGAAGCTTTCTTT. It yields the protein CASSVYSEAFF.

The CDR3: CASSFRGFGEKLFF. Written as DNA, the CDR3 is TGTGCCAGCAGTTTTCGGGGGTTTGGTGAAAAACTGTTTTTT. The chain uses TRBV28 and TRBJ1-4, with D possibly being TRBD1 (5 bases). V lost 3 bases and J 7 bases, leaving 12 bases between the germline ends. The germline V gene has CDR1 MDHEN and CDR2 SYDVKM. The CDR3 is 14 amino acids.